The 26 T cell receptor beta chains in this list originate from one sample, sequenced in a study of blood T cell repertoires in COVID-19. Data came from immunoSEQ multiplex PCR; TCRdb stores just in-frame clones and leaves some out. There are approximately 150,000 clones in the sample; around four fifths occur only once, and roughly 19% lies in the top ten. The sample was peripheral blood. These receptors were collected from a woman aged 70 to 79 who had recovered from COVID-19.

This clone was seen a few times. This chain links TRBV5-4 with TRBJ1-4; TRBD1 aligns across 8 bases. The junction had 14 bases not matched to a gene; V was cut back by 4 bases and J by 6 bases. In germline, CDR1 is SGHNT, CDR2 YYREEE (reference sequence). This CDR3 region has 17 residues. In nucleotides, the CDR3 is TGTGCCAGCAGCCAAAAGGGGGCGGGACAGGCCCATGAAAAACTGTTTTTT. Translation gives CASSQKGAGQAHEKLFF.

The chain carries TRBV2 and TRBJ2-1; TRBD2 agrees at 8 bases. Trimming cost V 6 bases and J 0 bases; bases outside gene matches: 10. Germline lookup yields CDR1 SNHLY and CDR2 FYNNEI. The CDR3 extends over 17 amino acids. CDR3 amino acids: CASRGAGGPSSYNEQFF. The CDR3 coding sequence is TGTGCCAGCAGGGGCGCGGGAGGCCCCAGCTCCTACAATGAGCAGTTCTTC.

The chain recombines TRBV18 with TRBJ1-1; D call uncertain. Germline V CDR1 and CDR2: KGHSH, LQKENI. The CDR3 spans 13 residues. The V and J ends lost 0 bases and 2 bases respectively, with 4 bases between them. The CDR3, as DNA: TGTGCCAGCTCACCACCCAGTAACACTGAAGCTTTCTTT. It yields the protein CASSPPSNTEAFF.

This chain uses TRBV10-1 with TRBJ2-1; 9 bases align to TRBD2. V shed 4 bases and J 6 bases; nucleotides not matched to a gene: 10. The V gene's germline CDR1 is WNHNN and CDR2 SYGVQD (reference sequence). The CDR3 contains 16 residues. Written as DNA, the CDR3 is TGCGCCAGCAGTGCGAGGCTAGCGGGATTCTCCAATGAGCAGTTCTTC. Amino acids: CASSARLAGFSNEQFF.

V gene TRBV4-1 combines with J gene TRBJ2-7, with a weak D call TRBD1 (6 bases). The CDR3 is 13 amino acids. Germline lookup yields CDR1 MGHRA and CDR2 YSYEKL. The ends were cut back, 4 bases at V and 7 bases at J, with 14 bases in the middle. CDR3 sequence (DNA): TGCGCCAGCAGCCCCCGACCGAGGGGGGAGCAGTACTTC. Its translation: CASSPRPRGEQYF.

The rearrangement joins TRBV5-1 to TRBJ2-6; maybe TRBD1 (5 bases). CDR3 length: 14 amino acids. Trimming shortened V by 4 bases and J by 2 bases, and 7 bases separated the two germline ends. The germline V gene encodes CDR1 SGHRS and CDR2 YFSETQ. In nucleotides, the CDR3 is TGCGCCAGCAGCCTGGACACTGGGGCCAACGTCCTGACTTTC. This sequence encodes CASSLDTGANVLTF.

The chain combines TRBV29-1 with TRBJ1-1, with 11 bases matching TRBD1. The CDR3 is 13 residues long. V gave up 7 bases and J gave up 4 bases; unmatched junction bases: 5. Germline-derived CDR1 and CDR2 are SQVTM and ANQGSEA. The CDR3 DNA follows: TGCAGCGCCGGACAGGGGGCCGGCACTGAAGCTTTCTTT. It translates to CSAGQGAGTEAFF. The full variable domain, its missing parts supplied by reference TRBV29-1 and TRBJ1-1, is SAVISQKPSRDICQRGTSLTIQCQVDSQVTMMFWYRQQPGQSLTLIATANQGSEATYESGFVIDKFPISRPNLTFSTLTVSNMSPEDSSIYLCSAGQGAGTEAFFGQGTRLTVV.

CDR3 amino acids: CASSLGQPAGTQYF. In DNA form, the CDR3 reads TGTGCCAGCAGCTTGGGGCAGCCGGCGGGTACGCAGTATTTT. V usage is TRBV5-8 and J usage is TRBJ2-3, with a tentative D call TRBD2 (5 bases). Germline V CDR1 and CDR2: SGHTS, YDEGEE. V was shortened by 0 bases and J by 8 bases, with 13 bases between the two germline ends. The CDR3 spans 14 residues. The whole variable domain, filled in from reference TRBV5-8 and TRBJ2-3, reads EAGVTQSPTHLIKTRGQQATLRCSPISGHTSVYWYQQALGLGLQFLLWYDEGEERNRGNFPPRFSGRQFPNYSSELNVNALELEDSALYLCASSLGQPAGTQYFGPGTRLTVL.

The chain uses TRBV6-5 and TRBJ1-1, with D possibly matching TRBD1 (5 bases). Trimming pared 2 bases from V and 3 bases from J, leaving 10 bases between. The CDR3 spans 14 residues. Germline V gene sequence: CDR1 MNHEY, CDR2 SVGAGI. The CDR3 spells CASSYAPGDTEAFF. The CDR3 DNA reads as TGTGCCAGCAGTTACGCCCCGGGGGACACTGAAGCTTTCTTT.

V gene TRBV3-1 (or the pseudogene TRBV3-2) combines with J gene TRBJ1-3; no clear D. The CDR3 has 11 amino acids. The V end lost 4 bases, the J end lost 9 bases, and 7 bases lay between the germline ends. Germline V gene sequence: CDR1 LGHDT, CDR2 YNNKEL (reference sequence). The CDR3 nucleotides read TGTGCCAGCAGCCGCGGCGGCACCATATATTTT. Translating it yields CASSRGGTIYF.

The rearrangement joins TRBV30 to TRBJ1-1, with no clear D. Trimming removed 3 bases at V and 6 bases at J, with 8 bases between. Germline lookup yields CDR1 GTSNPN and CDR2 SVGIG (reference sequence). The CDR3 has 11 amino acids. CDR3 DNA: TGTGCCTGGAGCCCTTTCCCTGAAGCTTTCTTT. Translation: CAWSPFPEAFF.

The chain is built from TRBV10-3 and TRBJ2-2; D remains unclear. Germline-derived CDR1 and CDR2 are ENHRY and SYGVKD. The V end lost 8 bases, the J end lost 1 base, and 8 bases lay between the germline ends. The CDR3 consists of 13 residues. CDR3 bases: TGTGCCATCCGCCGAGTGAACACCGGGGAGCTGTTTTTT. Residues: CAIRRVNTGELFF.

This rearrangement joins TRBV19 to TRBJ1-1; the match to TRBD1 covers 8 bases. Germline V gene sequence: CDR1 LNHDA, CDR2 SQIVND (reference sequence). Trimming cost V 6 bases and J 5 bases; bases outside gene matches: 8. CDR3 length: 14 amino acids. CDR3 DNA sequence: TGTGCCAGTAGCCATCAGGGGGCCGGGACTGAAGCTTTCTTT. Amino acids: CASSHQGAGTEAFF.

The CDR3 here is CASSLEQGTSSYNEQFF. The CDR3 coding sequence is TGTGCCAGCAGTCTCGAACAGGGGACCAGCTCCTACAATGAGCAGTTCTTC. The gene calls are TRBV27 and TRBJ2-1, with 7 nucleotides matching TRBD1. Trimming took 5 bases from V and 0 from J; bases not matched to a gene: 10. Germline assignment: CDR1 MNHEY and CDR2 SMNVEV (reference sequence). The CDR3 has 17 residues.

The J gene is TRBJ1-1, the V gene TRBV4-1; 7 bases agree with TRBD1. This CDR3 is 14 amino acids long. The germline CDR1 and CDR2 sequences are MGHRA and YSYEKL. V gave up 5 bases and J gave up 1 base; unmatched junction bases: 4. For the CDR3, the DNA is TGCGCCAGCAGCGCAGGACAGGAGAACACTGAAGCTTTCTTT. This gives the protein CASSAGQENTEAFF.

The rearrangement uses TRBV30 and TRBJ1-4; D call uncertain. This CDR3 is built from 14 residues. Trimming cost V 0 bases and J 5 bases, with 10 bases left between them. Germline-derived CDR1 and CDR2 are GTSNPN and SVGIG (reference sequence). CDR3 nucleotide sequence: TGTGCCTGGAGTGTATTGGGCAAAAATGAAAAACTGTTTTTT. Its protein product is CAWSVLGKNEKLFF. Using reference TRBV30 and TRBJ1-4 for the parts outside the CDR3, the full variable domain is SQTIHQWPATLVQPVGSPLSLECTVEGTSNPNLYWYRQAAGRGLQLLFYSVGIGQISSEVPQNLSASRPQDRQFILSSKKLLLSDSGFYLCAWSVLGKNEKLFFGSGTQLSVL.

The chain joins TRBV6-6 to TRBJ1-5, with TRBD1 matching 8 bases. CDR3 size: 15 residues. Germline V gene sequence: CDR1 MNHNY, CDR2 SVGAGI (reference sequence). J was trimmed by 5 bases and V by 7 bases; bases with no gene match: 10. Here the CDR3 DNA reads TGTGCCAGCAATGACACAGGGGGAGGACATCAGCCCCAGCATTTT. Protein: CASNDTGGGHQPQHF.

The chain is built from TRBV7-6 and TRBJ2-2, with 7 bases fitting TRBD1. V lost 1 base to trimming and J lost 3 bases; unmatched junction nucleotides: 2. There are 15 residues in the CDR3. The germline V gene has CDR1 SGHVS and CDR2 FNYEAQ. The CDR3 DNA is TGTGCCAGCAGCTTAGGGACAGGCCACACCGGGGAGCTGTTTTTT. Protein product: CASSLGTGHTGELFF.

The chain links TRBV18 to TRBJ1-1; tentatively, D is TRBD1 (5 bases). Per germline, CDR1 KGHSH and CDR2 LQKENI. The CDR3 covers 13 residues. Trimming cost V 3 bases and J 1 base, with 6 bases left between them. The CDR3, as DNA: TGTGCCAGCTCACCGGACAAGAACACTGAAGCTTTCTTT. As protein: CASSPDKNTEAFF. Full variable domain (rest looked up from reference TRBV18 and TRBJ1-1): NAGVMQNPRHLVRRRGQEARLRCSPMKGHSHVYWYRQLPEEGLKFMVYLQKENIIDESGMPKERFSAEFPKEGPSILRIQQVVRGDSAAYFCASSPDKNTEAFFGQGTRLTVV.

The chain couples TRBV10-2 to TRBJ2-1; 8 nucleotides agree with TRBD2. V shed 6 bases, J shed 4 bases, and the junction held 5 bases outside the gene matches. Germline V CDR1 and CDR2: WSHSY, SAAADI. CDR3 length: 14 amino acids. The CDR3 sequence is CASSAASGYNEQFF. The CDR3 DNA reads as TGCGCCAGCAGCGCGGCTAGCGGGTACAATGAGCAGTTCTTC.

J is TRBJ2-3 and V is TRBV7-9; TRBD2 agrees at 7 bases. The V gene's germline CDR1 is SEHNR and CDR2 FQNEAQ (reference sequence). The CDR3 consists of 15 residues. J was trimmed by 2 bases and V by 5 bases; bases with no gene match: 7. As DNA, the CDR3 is TGTGCCAGCAGCATCCTGGGGGGGACCACAGATACGCAGTATTTT. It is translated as CASSILGGTTDTQYF.

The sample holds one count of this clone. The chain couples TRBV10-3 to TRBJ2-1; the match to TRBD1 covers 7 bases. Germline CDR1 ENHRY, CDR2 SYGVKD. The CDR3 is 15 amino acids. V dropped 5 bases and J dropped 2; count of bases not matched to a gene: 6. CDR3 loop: CAISPGQATYNEQFF. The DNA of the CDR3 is TGTGCCATCAGTCCAGGACAGGCGACCTACAATGAGCAGTTCTTC.

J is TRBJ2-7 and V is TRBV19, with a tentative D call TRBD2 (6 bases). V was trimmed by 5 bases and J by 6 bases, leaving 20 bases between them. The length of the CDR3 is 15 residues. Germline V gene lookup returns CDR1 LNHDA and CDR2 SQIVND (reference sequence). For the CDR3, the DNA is TGTGCCAGTAGTCCCCGACTAGTCCCCACCTCCGAGCAGTACTTC. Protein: CASSPRLVPTSEQYF.

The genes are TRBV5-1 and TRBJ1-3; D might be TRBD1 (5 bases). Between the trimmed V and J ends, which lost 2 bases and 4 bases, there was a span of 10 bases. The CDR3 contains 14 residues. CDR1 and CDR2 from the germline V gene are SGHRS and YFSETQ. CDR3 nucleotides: TGCGCCAGCAGCTTCCAGGGTGCGGGAAACACCATATATTTT. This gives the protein CASSFQGAGNTIYF.

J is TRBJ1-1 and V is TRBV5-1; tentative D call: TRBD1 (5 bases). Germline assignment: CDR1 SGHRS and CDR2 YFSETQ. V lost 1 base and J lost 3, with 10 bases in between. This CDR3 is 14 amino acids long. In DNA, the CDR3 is TGCGCCAGCAGCTTGTTTGGGGGGGACACTGAAGCTTTCTTT. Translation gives CASSLFGGDTEAFF.

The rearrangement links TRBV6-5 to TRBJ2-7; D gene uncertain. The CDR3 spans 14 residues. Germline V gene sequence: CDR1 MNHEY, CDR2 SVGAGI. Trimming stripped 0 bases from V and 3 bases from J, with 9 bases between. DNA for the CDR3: TGTGCCAGCAGTTACTCGAGGTCGAGCTACGAGCAGTACTTC. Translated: CASSYSRSSYEQYF.